Sequencing of this T cell receptor (beta chain) was carried out in a study of cytomegalovirus exposure and HLA in healthy donors. Across the study: One earlier analysis, a look at 150 million to 200 million T cells, found about 100 million unique TCR beta sequences.

The CDR3 contains 14 residues. Germline values: CDR1 SEHNR, CDR2 FQNEAQ (reference sequence). This clone was seen a handful of times. Its target is not known. One junction end disagrees with the germline gene, perhaps due to a read error. Use of 60 Vbeta and 13 Jbeta primers characterized the PCR. Using immunoSEQ multiplex PCR, the repertoire was profiled, and TCRdb retains in-frame clones only, with some absent. Counted here are some 110,000 clones, approximately 80% occurring once; the ten biggest clones make up around 4%. Study-wide results and caveats: A later analysis reportedly found that, within productive TCRs, an Asian-associated ancestry cluster had fewer N-insertions than the mean observed across the approximately 700 donors. HLA allele associations emerged for around 15,000 TCR beta sequences in a later analysis, at 0.05 false discovery rate.

Material: PBMCs. The gene calls are TRBV7-9 and TRBJ1-2, with a possible D match to TRBD1 (5 bases). This receptor was identified in a woman aged 30 to 39 in good health and CMV-seronegative. DNA of the CDR3: TGTTCCAGCAGCTGGGGGGGGAGTAACTATGGCTACACCTTC. This sequence encodes CSSSWGGSNYGYTF. Drawing the rest from reference TRBV7-9 and TRBJ1-2, the complete variable domain is DTGVSQNPRHKITKRGQNVTFRCDPISEHNRLYWYRQTLGQGPEFLTYFQNEAQLEKSRLLSDRFSAERPKGSFSTLEIQRTEQGDSAMYLCSSSWGGSNYGYTFGSGTRLTVV.